One sample yielded the 5 T cell receptor beta chains listed below, sequenced in a study of OX40 agonist ivuxolimab in advanced cancers. The protocol was immunoSEQ multiplex PCR, while the TCRdb copy is restricted to in-frame clones and leaves out a portion. The data contain approximately 74,000 clones, about four fifths of them singletons. The source material was CD4+ or CD8+ T cells sorted from blood, sampled in a trial of the OX40 agonist ivuxolimab. The source is an adult with an advanced solid tumor such as melanoma, head and neck, liver or kidney cancer.

This sequence joins TRBV28 and TRBJ1-5; no clear D. CDR1 is MDHEN and CDR2 is SYDVKM in the germline V gene. Trimming cost V 3 bases and J 0 bases, with 9 bases left between them. This CDR3 is built from 15 residues. The CDR3 nucleotides are TGTGCCAGCAGTTTTCACTACTATAGCAATCAGCCCCAGCATTTT. It encodes CASSFHYYSNQPQHF.

The chain couples TRBV5-6 to TRBJ1-2; no firm D call. CDR3 length equals 13 residues. Trimming stripped 4 bases from V and 5 bases from J, with 12 bases between. Germline CDR1 SGHDT, CDR2 YYEEEE. CDR3 region: CASSPRTIYGYTF. DNA for the CDR3: TGTGCCAGCAGCCCGAGAACGATTTATGGCTACACCTTC.

The chain recombines TRBV19 with TRBJ2-2, with TRBD2 as a possible D gene (5 bases). V lost 8 bases and J 0 bases, leaving 13 bases between the germline ends. Germline V lookup: CDR1 LNHDA, CDR2 SQIVND (reference sequence). The CDR3 sequence is 15 residues long. The CDR3 reads CASSGPGTNTGELFF. CDR3 in DNA: TGTGCCAGTTCCGGGCCGGGGACGAACACCGGGGAGCTGTTTTTT.

The chain employs TRBV5-1 and TRBJ2-5; possibly TRBD2 for D (7 bases). The CDR3 totals 15 residues. V was trimmed by 2 bases and J by 4 bases, leaving 15 bases between them. The V gene's germline CDR1 is SGHRS and CDR2 YFSETQ. The CDR3 loop reads CASSFGGAGRETQYF. CDR3 coding DNA: TGCGCCAGCAGCTTTGGGGGGGCGGGACGAGAGACCCAGTACTTC. Based on the CDR3 plus reference TRBV5-1 and TRBJ2-5, the full variable domain is KAGVTQTPRYLIKTRGQQVTLSCSPISGHRSVSWYQQTPGQGLQFLFEYFSETQRNKGNFPGRFSGRQFSNSRSEMNVSTLELGDSALYLCASSFGGAGRETQYFGPGTRLLVL.

The chain is built from TRBV28 and TRBJ2-7, with TRBD1 matching over 9 bases. Germline V gene sequence: CDR1 MDHEN, CDR2 SYDVKM. The CDR3 runs to 14 residues. The V gene end was trimmed by 3 bases and the J gene end by 3 bases; junction bases not matched to a gene: 3. The DNA for the CDR3 is TGTGCCAGCAGTTTTGGGGACAGGGACTACGAGCAGTACGTC. It is translated as CASSFGDRDYEQYV.